This T cell receptor (beta chain) was sequenced in a study of blood T cells in healthy people across ages. Overall study results and limits: Donor CMV infection status was unknown, possibly confounding age-related changes in expanded clonotypes.

The sample, roughly 9.5 milliliters of peripheral blood, was drawn from each donor. Next came a second PCR, run for about 6 to 12 cycles, which used a sample-barcoded 5' primer along with a J-beta primer mix. A tag from a template-switch adaptor with 12 random nucleotides marked each cDNA molecule. TCRdb re-derived calls from the 5' RACE reads in MiXCR, one entry per CDR3 protein. Counted here are about 1,800,000 distinct CDR3 sequences, roughly 28% occurring once; the ten biggest clones make up 7.7%. This clonotype was seen a handful of times. What it binds is unknown. The CDR3 extends over 16 amino acids.

This chain links TRBV12-3 or TRBV12-4 with TRBJ2-4, with 13 bases that match TRBD2. The J call is doubtful: the DNA matches TRBJ2-7 better. The sequence was collected from a woman aged 25-40 years in good health. The sequenced sample was blood. CDR3 sequence: CASSFFLGTSGAEQYF. CDR3 DNA sequence: TGTGCCAGCAGTTTTTTCCTCGGGACTAGCGGGGCCGAGCAGTACTTC.